These 6 T cell receptor beta chains were sequenced from one sample in a study of breast tumors, draining lymph nodes, adjacent tissues. Samples came from axillary lymph nodes draining the breast cancer. TCRdb processed the multiplex PCR reads anew with MiXCR; each CDR3 protein has one entry. The sample has 250,000 or so distinct CDR3 sequences, more than 30% seen once; the top ten hold more than 1%. The sample taken for sequencing was axillary lymph node tissue. These receptors originate from a female donor with breast cancer. Some clones in this sample may be carry-over from other donors' samples.

This clonotype was seen ten or more times. V and J are TRBV5-6 and TRBJ2-7; maybe TRBD2 (5 bases). Trimming pared 2 bases from V and 0 bases from J, leaving 9 bases between. Germline V gives CDR1 SGHDT, CDR2 YYEEEE. CDR3 length equals 14 residues. CDR3 coding DNA: TGTGCCAGCAGCTTAACGGGGTCCTCCTACGAGCAGTACTTC. Translating gives CASSLTGSSYEQYF.

The table lists this clonotype with many counts. V and J are TRBV19 and TRBJ2-7; weak D call: TRBD1 (6 bases). There are 14 residues in the CDR3. Trimming left V 5 bases short and J 1 base short, with 12 bases between. Germline V gene data show CDR1 as LNHDA and CDR2 as SQIVND (reference sequence). The DNA of the CDR3 is TGTGCCAGTAGTCCGGACAGCTTGTCCTACGAGCAGTACTTC. Amino acids: CASSPDSLSYEQYF.

The chain joins TRBV18 to TRBJ2-5; TRBD2 agrees at 7 bases. Germline loops: CDR1 KGHSH, CDR2 LQKENI. This CDR3 comprises 13 residues. After removal of 6 bases from V and 2 bases from J, the junction contained 3 bases not matched to a gene. The CDR3 nucleotides read TGTGCCAGCTCCGGGGGGTGGCAAGAGACCCAGTACTTC. It yields the protein CASSGGWQETQYF.

The chain has TRBV10-3 and TRBJ2-4; 10 nucleotides agree with TRBD2. The ends lost 10 bases at V and 0 bases at J; junction bases unmatched: 9. The CDR3 consists of 16 residues. In germline, CDR1 is ENHRY, CDR2 SYGVKD. The CDR3 DNA reads TGTGCCACAAGCGGGAGGGAACGACTAGCCAAAAACATTCAGTACTTC. It specifies CATSGRERLAKNIQYF.

In this sample, this clonotype turned up many times. The rearrangement joins TRBV6-2 or TRBV6-3 to TRBJ2-7; D might be TRBD2 (6 bases). The CDR3 covers 13 residues. CDR1 MNHEY and CDR2 SVGEGT come from the germline V gene. V was clipped by 4 bases and J by 2 bases, with 9 bases between them. The CDR3 loop reads CASSWTGAYEQYF. The DNA of the CDR3 is TGTGCCAGCAGTTGGACGGGAGCCTACGAGCAGTACTTC.

This clonotype was recorded at least ten times. The chain combines TRBV4-1 with TRBJ2-3, with TRBD2 matching over 10 bases. The CDR3 length is 18 residues. Germline V CDR1 and CDR2: MGHRA, YSYEKL. V lost 1 base, J lost 6 bases, and 13 bases stayed unmatched. Here the CDR3 DNA reads TGCGCCAGCAGCCAAGTCTTGCCTAGCGGGAGTTTCGGCGATACGCAGTATTTT. This sequence encodes CASSQVLPSGSFGDTQYF.